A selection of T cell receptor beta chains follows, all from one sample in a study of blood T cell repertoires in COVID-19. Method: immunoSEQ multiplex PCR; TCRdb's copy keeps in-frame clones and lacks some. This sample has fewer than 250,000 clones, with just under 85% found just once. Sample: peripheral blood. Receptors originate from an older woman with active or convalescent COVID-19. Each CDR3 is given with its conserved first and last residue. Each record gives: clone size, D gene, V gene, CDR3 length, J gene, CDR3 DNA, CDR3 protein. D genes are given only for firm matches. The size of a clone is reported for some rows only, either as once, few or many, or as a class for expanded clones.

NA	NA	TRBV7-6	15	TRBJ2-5	TGTGCCAGCAGCCCCCCAGGGGCGATACAAGAGACCCAGTACTTC	CASSPPGAIQETQYF
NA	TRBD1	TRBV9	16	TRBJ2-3	TGTGCCAGCAGCGTAGGGACAGGGGACTCCACAGATACGCAGTATTTT	CASSVGTGDSTDTQYF
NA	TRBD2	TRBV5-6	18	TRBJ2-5	TGTGCCAGCAGCTTGGTGGGTGGGGTAGCGGGTCACGAAGAGACCCAGTACTTC	CASSLVGGVAGHEETQYF
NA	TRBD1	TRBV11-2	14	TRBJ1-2	TGTGCCAGCAGACGACAGGGAGCTAACTATGGCTACACCTTC	CASRRQGANYGYTF
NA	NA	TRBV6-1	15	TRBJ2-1	TGTGCCAGCGGCAGAGGGGGGGGGCCCAACAATGAGCAGTTCTTC	CASGRGGGPNNEQFF
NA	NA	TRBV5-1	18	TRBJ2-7	TGCGCCAGCAGCTTGACGGCCCTTGCGCGGGACTCCAAATACGAGCAGTACTTC	CASSLTALARDSKYEQYF
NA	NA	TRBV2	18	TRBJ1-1	TGTGCCAGTGGCGGGCGTGAACACTGGGCGGGCGTGAACACTGAAGCTTTCTTT	CASGGREHWAGVNTEAFF
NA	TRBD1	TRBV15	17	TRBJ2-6	TGTGCCACCAGCAGAGAGACAGGGAACTCTGGGGCCAACGTCCTGACTTTC	CATSRETGNSGANVLTF
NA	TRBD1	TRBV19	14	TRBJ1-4	TGTGCCAGTAGTAAGACAGGGGGGACGGAAAAACTGTTTTTT	CASSKTGGTEKLFF
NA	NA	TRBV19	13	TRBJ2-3	TGTGCCAGTAGTATTGACTTGGGGGGGCACACGTATTTT	CASSIDLGGHTYF
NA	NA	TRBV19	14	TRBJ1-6	TGTGCCAGTAGTATAGCACAGCAGAATTCACCCCTCCACTTT	CASSIAQQNSPLHF
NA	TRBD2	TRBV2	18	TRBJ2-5	TGTGCCAGCAGTGATCCCAGGGGTAGCGGGGGGGCGAAGGAGACCCAGTACTTC	CASSDPRGSGGAKETQYF
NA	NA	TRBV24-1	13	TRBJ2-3	TGTGCCACCAGTGTGTCTTCCACAGATACGCAGTATTTT	CATSVSSTDTQYF
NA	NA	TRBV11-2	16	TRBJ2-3	TGTGCCAGCAGCCTAGGAGGCCAACATTCCACAGATACGCAGTATTTT	CASSLGGQHSTDTQYF
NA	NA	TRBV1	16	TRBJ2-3	TGCACCAGCAGCCAATCACAGCGGGGGTCCACAGATACGCAGTATTTT	CTSSQSQRGSTDTQYF
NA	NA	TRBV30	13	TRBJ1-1	TGTGCCTGTCTCGGGAGAACGAACACTGAAGCTTTCTTT	CACLGRTNTEAFF
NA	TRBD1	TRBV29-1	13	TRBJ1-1	TGCAGCGCCTCCGGGACAGGGGACACTGAAGCTTTCTTT	CSASGTGDTEAFF
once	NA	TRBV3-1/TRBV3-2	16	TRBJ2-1	TGTGCCAGCAGCCAACCGGGATCGTTCTCCTACAATGAGCAGTTCTTC	CASSQPGSFSYNEQFF
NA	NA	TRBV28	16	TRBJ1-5	TGTGCCAGCAGTAGTGATTGGACAGAGGGCAATCAGCCCCAGCATTTT	CASSSDWTEGNQPQHF
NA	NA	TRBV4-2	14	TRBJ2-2	TGTGCCAGCAGCCAAGAGCGGATCGTTAGGGAGCTGTTTTTT	CASSQERIVRELFF